This T cell receptor (beta chain) was sequenced for a study of blood T cell repertoires in COVID-19. Study overall: COVID-19 samples from acute and convalescent phases originated in the United States, Italy and Spain. In each case, the material was cDNA or gDNA derived from T cells, B-cell-depleted T cells, or PBMCs.

This clone was observed a handful of times. The CDR3 extends over 22 amino acids. Deletions cut 0 bases from V and 0 bases from J, with 26 bases between. Germline V CDR1 and CDR2: KGHDR, SFDVKD. In the original workflow: Reference gene primers were amplified, and this amplification served to estimate nucleated cell counts. TCRdb's table, derived via immunoSEQ multiplex PCR, lists solely in-frame clones and lacks some. From that table come the V and J calls and clone size; the DNA was used to work out D and trimming. The table includes around 180,000 clones, roughly 77% detected once. The chain combines TRBV24-1 with TRBJ2-1; maybe TRBD2 (6 bases). Material for sequencing was peripheral blood. This sequence was found in an older man with active or convalescent COVID-19. Written as DNA, the CDR3 is TGTGCCACCAGTGATTTGGGTGGCTTGGGGGGACCTCAGGGTAGCTCCTACAATGAGCAGTTCTTC. This gives the protein CATSDLGGLGGPQGSSYNEQFF.